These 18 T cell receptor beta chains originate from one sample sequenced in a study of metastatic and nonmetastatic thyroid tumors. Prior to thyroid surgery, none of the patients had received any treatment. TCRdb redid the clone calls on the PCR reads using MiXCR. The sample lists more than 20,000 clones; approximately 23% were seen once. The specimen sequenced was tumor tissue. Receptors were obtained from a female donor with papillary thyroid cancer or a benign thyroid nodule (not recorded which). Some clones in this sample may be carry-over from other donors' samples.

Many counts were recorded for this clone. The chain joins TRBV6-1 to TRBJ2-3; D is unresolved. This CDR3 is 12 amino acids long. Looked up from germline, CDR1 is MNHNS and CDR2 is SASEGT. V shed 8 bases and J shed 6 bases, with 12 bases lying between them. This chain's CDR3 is CASSQAGDTQYF. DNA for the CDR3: TGTGCCAGCTCCCAAGCCGGGGATACGCAGTATTTT.

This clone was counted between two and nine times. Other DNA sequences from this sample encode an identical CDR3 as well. The CDR3 region has the DNA TGCAGTGCTAGAGATATCCGGACGGATTACAATGAGCAGTTCTTC. It translates to CSARDIRTDYNEQFF. The chain links TRBV20-1 to TRBJ2-1; no clear D gene. Trimming took off 0 bases at V and 4 bases at J, with 13 bases between the two ends. Germline loops: CDR1 DFQATT, CDR2 SNEGSKA (reference sequence). This CDR3 is built from 15 residues.

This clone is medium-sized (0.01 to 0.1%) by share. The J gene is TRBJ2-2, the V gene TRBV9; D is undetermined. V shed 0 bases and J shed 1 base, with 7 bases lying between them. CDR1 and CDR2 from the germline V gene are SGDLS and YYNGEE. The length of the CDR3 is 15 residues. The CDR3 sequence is CASSVVGENTGELFF. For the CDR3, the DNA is TGTGCCAGCAGCGTAGTTGGTGAGAACACCGGGGAGCTGTTTTTT.

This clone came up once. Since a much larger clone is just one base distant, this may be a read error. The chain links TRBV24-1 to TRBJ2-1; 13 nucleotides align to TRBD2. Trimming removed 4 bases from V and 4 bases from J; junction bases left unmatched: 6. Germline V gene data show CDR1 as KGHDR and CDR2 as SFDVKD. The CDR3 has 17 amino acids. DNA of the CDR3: TGTGCCACCAGTGAATCTGTGACTAGCGGGAGGTACAATGAGCAGTTCTTC. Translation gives CATSESVTSGRYNEQFF.

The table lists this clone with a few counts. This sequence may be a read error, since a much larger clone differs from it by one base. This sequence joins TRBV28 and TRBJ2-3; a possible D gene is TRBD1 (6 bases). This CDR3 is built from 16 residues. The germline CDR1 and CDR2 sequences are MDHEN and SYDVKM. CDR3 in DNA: TGTGCCAGCAGTTTATGGGGCAGTGGGGGCACAGATCCGCAGTATTTT. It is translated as CASSLWGSGGTDPQYF.

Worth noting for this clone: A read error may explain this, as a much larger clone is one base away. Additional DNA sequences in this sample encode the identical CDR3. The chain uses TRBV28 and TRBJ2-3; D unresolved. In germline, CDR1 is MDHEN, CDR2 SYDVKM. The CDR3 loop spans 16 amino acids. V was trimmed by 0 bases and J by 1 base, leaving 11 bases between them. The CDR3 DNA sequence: TGTGCCAGCAGTTTATGGGGAAGTGGGGGCACAGATACGCAGTATTTT. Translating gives CASSLWGSGGTDTQYF.

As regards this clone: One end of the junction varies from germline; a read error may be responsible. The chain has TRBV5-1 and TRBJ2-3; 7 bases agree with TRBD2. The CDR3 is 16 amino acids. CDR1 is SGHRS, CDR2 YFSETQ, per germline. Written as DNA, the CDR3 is TGCGCCAGCAGCCCCTGGACTAGAGTAAGCACAGATACGCCGTATTTT. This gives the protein CASSPWTRVSTDTPYF.

The CDR3 region is CASSLWGWRERGNEQFF. For the CDR3, the DNA is TGTGCCAGCAGCCTTTGGGGGTGGCGGGAGAGGGGTAATGAGCAGTTCTTC. The chain is built from TRBV3-1 and TRBJ2-1; TRBD2 matches 7 bases. This CDR3 has 17 residues. CDR1 and CDR2 from the germline V gene are LGHDT and YNNKEL (reference sequence). V lost 4 bases to trimming and J lost 7 bases; unmatched junction nucleotides: 16.

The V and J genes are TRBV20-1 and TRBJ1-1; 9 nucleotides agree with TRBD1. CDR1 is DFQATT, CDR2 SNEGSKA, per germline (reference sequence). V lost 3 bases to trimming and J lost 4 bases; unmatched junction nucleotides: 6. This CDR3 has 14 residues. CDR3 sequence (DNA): TGCAGTGCTAGGAACACAGGGGGCGGCACTGAAGCTTTCTTT. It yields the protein CSARNTGGGTEAFF.

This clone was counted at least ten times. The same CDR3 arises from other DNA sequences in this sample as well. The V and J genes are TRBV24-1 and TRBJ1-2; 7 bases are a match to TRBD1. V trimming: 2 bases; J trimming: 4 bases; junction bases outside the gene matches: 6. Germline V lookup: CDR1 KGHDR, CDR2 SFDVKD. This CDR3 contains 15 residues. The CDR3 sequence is CATSDWGQTFYGYTF. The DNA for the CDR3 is TGTGCCACCAGTGATTGGGGACAGACCTTCTATGGCTACACCTTC.

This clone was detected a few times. The DNA for the CDR3 is TGTGCCAGCAGCTTAGGGCTAGCGGGGAGCACAGATACGCAGTATTTT. It encodes CASSLGLAGSTDTQYF. The rearrangement joins TRBV7-2 to TRBJ2-3, with TRBD2 matching over 9 bases. The CDR3 is 16 amino acids. The V gene's germline CDR1 is SGHTA and CDR2 FQGNSA. The junction had 2 bases not matched to a gene; V was cut back by 1 base and J by 0 bases.

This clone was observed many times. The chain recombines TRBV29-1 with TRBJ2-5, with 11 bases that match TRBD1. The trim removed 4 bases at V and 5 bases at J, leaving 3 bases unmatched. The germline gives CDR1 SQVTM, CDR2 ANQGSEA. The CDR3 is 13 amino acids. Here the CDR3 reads CSVGTGGVETQYF. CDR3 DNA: TGCAGCGTTGGGACAGGGGGCGTTGAGACCCAGTACTTC.

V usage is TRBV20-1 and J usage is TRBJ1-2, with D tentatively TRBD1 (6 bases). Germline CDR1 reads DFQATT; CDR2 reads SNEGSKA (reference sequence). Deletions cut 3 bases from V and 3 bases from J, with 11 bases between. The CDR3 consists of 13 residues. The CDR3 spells CSASLQGHYGYTF. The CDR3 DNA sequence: TGCAGTGCTAGCCTACAGGGTCACTATGGCTACACCTTC.

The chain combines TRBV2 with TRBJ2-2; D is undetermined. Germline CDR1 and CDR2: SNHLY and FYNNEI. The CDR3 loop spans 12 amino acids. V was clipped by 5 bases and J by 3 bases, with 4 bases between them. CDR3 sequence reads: CASSLDTGELFF. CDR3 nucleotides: TGTGCCAGCAGTCTAGACACCGGGGAGCTGTTTTTT.

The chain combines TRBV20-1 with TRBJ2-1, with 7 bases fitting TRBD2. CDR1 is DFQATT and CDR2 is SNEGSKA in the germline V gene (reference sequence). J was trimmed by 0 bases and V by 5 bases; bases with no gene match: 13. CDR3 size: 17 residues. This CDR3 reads CSAGGGSSGNSYNEQFF. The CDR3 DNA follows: TGCAGTGCTGGCGGTGGGAGCAGCGGGAACTCCTACAATGAGCAGTTCTTC.

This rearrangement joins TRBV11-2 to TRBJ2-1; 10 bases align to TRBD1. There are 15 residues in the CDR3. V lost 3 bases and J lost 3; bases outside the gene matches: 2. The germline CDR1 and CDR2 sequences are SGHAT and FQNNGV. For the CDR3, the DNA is TGTGCCAGCAGCTTGGGGACAGGGGACTACAATGAGCAGTTCTTC. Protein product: CASSLGTGDYNEQFF.

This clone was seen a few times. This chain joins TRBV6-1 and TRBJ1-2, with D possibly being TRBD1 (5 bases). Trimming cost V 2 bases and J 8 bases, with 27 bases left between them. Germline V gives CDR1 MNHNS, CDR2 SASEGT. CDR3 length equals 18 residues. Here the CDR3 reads CASSETTTQSRGRAGYTF. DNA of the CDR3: TGTGCCAGCAGTGAAACGACCACCCAGTCCCGGGGCCGGGCGGGCTACACCTTC.

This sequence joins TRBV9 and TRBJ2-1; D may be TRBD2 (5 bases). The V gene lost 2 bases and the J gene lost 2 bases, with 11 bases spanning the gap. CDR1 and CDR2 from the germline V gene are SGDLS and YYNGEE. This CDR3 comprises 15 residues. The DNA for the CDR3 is TGTGCCAGCAGCGTTTCTTCCGGGGCCTACAATGAGCAGTTCTTC. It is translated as CASSVSSGAYNEQFF.